This note documents a single TCR beta chain sequence. These data are taken from a study of OX40 agonist ivuxolimab in advanced cancers. Germline V gene sequence: CDR1 MNHEY, CDR2 SVGAGI. Deletions cut 2 bases from V and 7 bases from J, with 11 bases between. The CDR3 sequence is 13 residues long. The assay was immunoSEQ multiplex PCR, and TCRdb's table has in-frame clones only and misses some. The table records 95,000 or so clones, under 95% of them present only once. The receptor was isolated from an adult with an advanced solid tumor such as melanoma, head and neck, liver or kidney cancer. The chain combines TRBV6-5 with TRBJ1-2; tentatively, D is TRBD1 (5 bases). This material consisted of CD4+ or CD8+ T cells sorted from blood, taken in a trial of the OX40 agonist ivuxolimab. The CDR3 region has the DNA TGTGCCAGCAGTTACCCAGGGTTGGGTGGCTACACCTTC. Residues: CASSYPGLGGYTF.